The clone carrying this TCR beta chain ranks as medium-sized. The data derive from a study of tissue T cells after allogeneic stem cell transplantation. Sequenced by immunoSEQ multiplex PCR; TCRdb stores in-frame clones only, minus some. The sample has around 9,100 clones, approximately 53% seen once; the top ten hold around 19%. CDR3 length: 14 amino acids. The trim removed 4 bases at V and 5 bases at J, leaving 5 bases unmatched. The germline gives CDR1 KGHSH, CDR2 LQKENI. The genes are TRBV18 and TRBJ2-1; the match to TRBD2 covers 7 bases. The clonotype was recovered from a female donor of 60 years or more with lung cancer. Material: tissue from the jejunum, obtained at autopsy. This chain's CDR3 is CASSQGLSNNEQFF. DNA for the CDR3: TGTGCCAGCTCACAGGGACTATCAAACAATGAGCAGTTCTTC.